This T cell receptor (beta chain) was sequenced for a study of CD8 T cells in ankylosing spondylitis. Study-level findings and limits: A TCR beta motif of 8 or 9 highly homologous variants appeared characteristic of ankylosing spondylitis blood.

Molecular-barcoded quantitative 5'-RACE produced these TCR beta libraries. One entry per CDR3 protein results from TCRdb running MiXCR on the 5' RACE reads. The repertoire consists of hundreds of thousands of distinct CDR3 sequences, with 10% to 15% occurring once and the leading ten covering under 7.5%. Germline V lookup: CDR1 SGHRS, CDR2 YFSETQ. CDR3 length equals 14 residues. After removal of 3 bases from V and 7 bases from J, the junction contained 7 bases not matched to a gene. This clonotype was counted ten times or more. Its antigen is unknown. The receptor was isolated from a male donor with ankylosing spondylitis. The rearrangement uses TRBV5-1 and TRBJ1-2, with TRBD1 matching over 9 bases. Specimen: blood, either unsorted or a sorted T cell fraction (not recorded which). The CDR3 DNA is TGCGCCAGCAGCTCTACAGGGGGCCCTTTTGGCTACACCTTC. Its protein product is CASSSTGGPFGYTF.